This is a list of T cell receptor beta chains from one sample in a study of radiation and T cells in renal cell carcinoma. Profiled with immunoSEQ multiplex PCR; TCRdb holds only in-frame clones, not every one. The repertoire holds 100,000 to 150,000 clones, with 81% as singletons. The specimen was blood, collected from a patient whose treatment included radiotherapy and nephrectomy. The origin of the receptors is a man aged 45-65 years with renal cell carcinoma. The CDR3 runs from the conserved cysteine through the conserved F or W. D genes are given only for firm matches. Rows give clone size only sometimes, using once, few, many, or a class for an expanded clone.

NA,TRBV6-6,NA,11,TRBJ2-1,CASSYQNAQFF,TGTGCCAGCAGTTATCAGAACGCGCAGTTCTTC
NA,TRBV29-1,NA,11,TRBJ1-6,CSAHINSPLHF,TGCAGCGCCCACATTAATTCACCCCTCCACTTT
NA,TRBV4-2,NA,15,TRBJ2-1,CASSSSFSSYNEQFF,TGTGCCAGCTCGAGCAGTTTTAGCTCCTACAATGAGCAGTTCTTC
NA,TRBV9,TRBD2,17,TRBJ2-7,CASSVNPGLAGMYEQYF,TGTGCCAGCAGCGTAAACCCTGGACTAGCGGGGATGTACGAGCAGTACTTC
NA,TRBV5-8,NA,13,TRBJ1-2,CASSLDRYYGYTF,TGTGCCAGCAGCTTGGACCGCTACTATGGCTACACCTTC
NA,TRBV7-2,NA,14,TRBJ2-7,CASSLAISSYEQYF,TGTGCCAGCAGCTTAGCGATTAGTTCCTACGAGCAGTACTTC
NA,TRBV10-3,NA,15,TRBJ2-7,CAISEEWGESYEQYF,TGTGCCATCAGTGAGGAGTGGGGGGAATCCTACGAGCAGTACTTC
NA,TRBV27,TRBD1,13,TRBJ1-1,CASSYGTGGASFF,TGTGCCAGCAGCTATGGGACAGGGGGCGCGTCTTTCTTT
NA,TRBV6-6,NA,13,TRBJ1-2,CASRDFPNYGYTF,TGTGCCAGCAGAGATTTTCCCAACTATGGCTACACCTTC
NA,TRBV28,NA,14,TRBJ2-7,CASRLGGASYEQYF,TGTGCCAGCAGGTTGGGCGGGGCCTCCTACGAGCAGTACTTC
once,TRBV28,TRBD1,16,TRBJ1-1,CASSLGQGVSVSEAFF,TGTGCCAGCAGTCTGGGACAGGGGGTATCGGTATCTGAAGCTTTCTTT
NA,TRBV7-3,NA,16,TRBJ2-3,CASSRRGTYSTDTQYF,TGTGCCAGCAGCCGACGCGGGACATACAGCACAGATACGCAGTATTTT
once,TRBV28,TRBD1,16,TRBJ2-7,CASSSGTGASSYEQYF,TGTGCCAGCAGTTCCGGGACAGGGGCTTCTTCCTACGAGCAGTACTTC
NA,TRBV4-1,NA,16,TRBJ1-3,CASSYGAIVSGNTIYF,TGCGCCAGCAGCTACGGAGCAATTGTCTCTGGAAACACCATATATTTT
once,TRBV7-9,TRBD2,14,TRBJ2-3,CASSFGLALDTQYF,TGTGCCAGCAGCTTCGGACTAGCTTTGGATACGCAGTATTTT
NA,TRBV4-1,NA,18,TRBJ2-7,CASSQEDSLLGKPYEQYF,TGCGCCAGCAGCCAAGAGGATAGCTTGCTGGGAAAACCCTACGAGCAGTACTTC
NA,TRBV5-1,NA,15,TRBJ2-5,CASSLAGGLQETQYF,TGCGCCAGCAGCTTGGCGGGGGGCTTACAAGAGACCCAGTACTTC
NA,TRBV2,NA,16,TRBJ1-5,CASSEGRLYSNQPQHF,TGTGCCAGCAGTGAAGGACGGTTGTATAGCAATCAGCCCCAGCATTTT
NA,TRBV6-1,TRBD2,16,TRBJ2-1,CASSQGLAGGYNEQFF,TGTGCCAGCAGTCAAGGACTAGCGGGAGGGTACAATGAGCAGTTCTTC
few,TRBV6-4,TRBD1,16,TRBJ2-1,CASSDQDRASYNEQFF,TGTGCCAGCAGTGACCAAGACAGGGCTTCCTACAATGAGCAGTTCTTC
NA,TRBV6-5,NA,14,TRBJ1-6,CASSFPGPNSPLHF,TGTGCCAGCAGTTTTCCGGGACCTAATTCACCCCTCCACTTT
NA,TRBV25-1,TRBD1,15,TRBJ2-2,CASSGDRDRSRELFF,TGTGCCAGCAGTGGGGACAGGGATAGAAGTCGGGAGCTGTTTTTT
NA,TRBV27,NA,15,TRBJ2-2,CASSYSDSITGELFF,TGTGCCAGCAGTTACTCAGACAGTATCACCGGGGAGCTGTTTTTT
NA,TRBV7-2,TRBD1,16,TRBJ1-3,CASSSYQGDTGNTIYF,TGTGCCAGCAGCTCGTACCAGGGGGATACTGGAAACACCATATATTTT
once,TRBV5-3,NA,15,TRBJ2-1,CARTSGDQDYNEQFF,TGTGCCAGAACCAGTGGGGACCAGGACTACAATGAGCAGTTCTTC
NA,TRBV27,NA,14,TRBJ2-1,CASSLDQFGNEQFF,TGTGCCAGCAGTCTGGACCAATTCGGTAATGAGCAGTTCTTC
NA,TRBV29-1,NA,13,TRBJ2-3,CSDRGGSGDTQYF,TGCAGCGACAGAGGGGGGAGTGGAGATACGCAGTATTTT
NA,TRBV28,NA,12,TRBJ2-5,CASGLIQETQYF,TGTGCCAGCGGGCTTATTCAAGAGACCCAGTACTTC
NA,TRBV6-5,NA,15,TRBJ2-1,CASSLDGAGYNEQFF,TGTGCCAGCAGCTTGGACGGAGCGGGCTACAATGAGCAGTTCTTC
few,TRBV10-3,NA,12,TRBJ1-2,CAISESSRGYTF,TGTGCCATCAGTGAGTCTTCTCGAGGCTACACCTTC
NA,TRBV5-4,TRBD2,15,TRBJ2-3,CASSSTSGVTDTQYF,TGTGCCAGCAGTTCAACTAGCGGAGTCACAGATACGCAGTATTTT
NA,TRBV11-2,NA,18,TRBJ2-5,CASSLGDGISYLQETQYF,TGTGCCAGCAGCTTAGGAGATGGCATATCCTATTTACAAGAGACCCAGTACTTC
few,TRBV4-1,NA,15,TRBJ1-2,CASSQSMGANYGYTF,TGCGCCAGCAGCCAATCGATGGGAGCAAACTATGGCTACACCTTC
NA,TRBV6-1,NA,13,TRBJ1-1,CASESSSNTEAFF,TGTGCCAGCGAGAGCAGTTCGAACACTGAAGCTTTCTTT
once,TRBV7-9,TRBD1,13,TRBJ1-2,CASSSGQGYGYTF,TGTGCCAGCAGCTCAGGACAGGGATATGGCTACACCTTC
NA,TRBV2,TRBD2,15,TRBJ2-1,CASSVGLAGLDEQFF,TGTGCCAGCAGTGTGGGACTAGCCGGCTTGGATGAGCAGTTCTTC
few,TRBV2,NA,13,TRBJ1-4,CASSVRGREKLFF,TGTGCCAGCAGTGTAAGGGGACGTGAAAAACTGTTTTTT
NA,TRBV29-1,NA,12,TRBJ1-1,CSVQGGGTEAFF,TGCAGCGTCCAAGGAGGGGGCACTGAAGCTTTCTTT
NA,TRBV5-1,NA,14,TRBJ2-3,CASSITSSGSTQYF,TGCGCCAGCAGCATAACCTCGAGCGGAAGTACGCAGTATTTT
NA,TRBV30,NA,13,TRBJ2-1,CAWSVLVTDEQFF,TGTGCCTGGAGTGTGCTAGTGACGGATGAGCAGTTCTTC
NA,TRBV19,NA,14,TRBJ2-4,CARVGYPAKNIQYF,TGTGCCAGGGTGGGGTATCCGGCCAAAAACATTCAGTACTTC
NA,TRBV9,NA,15,TRBJ1-2,CASSVWAGAHYGYTF,TGTGCCAGCAGCGTATGGGCAGGGGCCCACTATGGCTACACCTTC
NA,TRBV7-7,TRBD1,14,TRBJ2-3,CASSLGQDTDTQYF,TGTGCTAGCAGCCTGGGACAGGACACAGATACGCAGTATTTT
NA,TRBV28,NA,11,TRBJ2-3,CASSDWGTQYF,TGTGCCAGCAGCGATTGGGGTACGCAGTATTTT
NA,TRBV6-6,TRBD1,14,TRBJ2-3,CASSWTGSTDTQYF,TGTGCCAGCAGTTGGACAGGGAGCACAGATACGCAGTATTTT
NA,TRBV5-4,TRBD2,16,TRBJ2-7,CASSPGVAGALTEQYF,TGTGCCAGCAGCCCCGGGGTAGCGGGAGCTCTTACCGAGCAGTACTTC
NA,TRBV19,NA,16,TRBJ2-3,CASSKFSSSSTDTQYF,TGTGCCAGTAGTAAATTTAGCAGTTCTAGCACAGATACGCAGTATTTT
NA,TRBV10-3,TRBD2,14,TRBJ2-7,CAISPGLAADEQYF,TGTGCCATCAGTCCGGGACTAGCGGCCGACGAGCAGTACTTC
NA,TRBV5-1,TRBD1,15,TRBJ1-4,CASSLQGATNEKLFF,TGCGCCAGCAGCTTACAGGGGGCAACTAATGAAAAACTGTTTTTT
NA,TRBV5-1,TRBD2,19,TRBJ2-1,CASSLGLAGGPRSYNEQFF,TGCGCCAGCAGCCTCGGACTAGCGGGAGGGCCTCGGTCCTACAATGAGCAGTTCTTC